This TCR beta chain was documented in a study of blood T cell repertoires in COVID-19. Overall study context: The samples span acute and convalescent COVID-19 from the United States, Italy and Spain.

This CDR3 has 13 residues. Per the germline V gene, CDR1 is SNHLY and CDR2 is FYNNEI. The J segment lost 5 bases and the V segment lost 6 bases, leaving 2 bases of the junction unmatched. Some clones are missing from TCRdb's copy, which holds only in-frame ones; the method was immunoSEQ multiplex PCR. This sample has roughly 190,000 clones; 82% occur once, and the top ten carry around 5.5%. Sequencing used PBMCs or T cells enriched from blood (not recorded which). The TCR originated in an older woman with acute COVID-19. The gene calls are TRBV2 and TRBJ2-5; TRBD1 aligns across 11 bases. CDR3 in DNA: TGTGCCAGCAGCGGGGACAGGGGGGAGACCCAGTACTTC. Its translation is CASSGDRGETQYF.